This T cell receptor (beta chain) is drawn from a study of PD-1 blockade in classical Hodgkin lymphoma. J was trimmed by 5 bases and V by 0 bases; bases with no gene match: 9. CDR1 and CDR2 from the germline V gene are SGHRS and YFSETQ. There are 16 residues in the CDR3. Repertoires were generated with immunoSEQ multiplex PCR, while TCRdb's copy carries only in-frame clones and drops some. The profile shows tens of thousands of clones, just under 75% of them singletons. Every single patient, without exception, relapsed after autologous stem cell transplantation, and brentuximab vedotin exposure varied. Patients' outcomes at their best amounted to complete response, partial response or progressive disease.

This sequence was found in a human donor with classical Hodgkin lymphoma. The sample consisted of peripheral blood mononuclear cells (PBMCs), taken before the second cycle of nivolumab. The chain joins TRBV5-1 to TRBJ2-5; TRBD1 matches at 8 bases. This CDR3 is CASSLAATGASETQYF. The CDR3, as DNA: TGCGCCAGCAGCTTGGCCGCGACAGGGGCTTCGGAGACCCAGTACTTC.